This T cell receptor (beta chain) was sequenced for a study of CD4 T cells in relation to SARS-CoV-2 and coronaviruses. CD4+ T cells from unexposed donors were obtained before the COVID-19 pandemic (2011-2018). The cells were cultured for about ten days before CD4+ T cells were isolated. As cell numbers allowed, unexposed-donor CD4+ T cells faced SARS-CoV-2 S/N and four cold-coronavirus spikes. Remarks on this clone: Its antigen is still unknown.

Germline V lookup: CDR1 MNHEY, CDR2 SVGAGI. V was trimmed by 6 bases and J by 10 bases, leaving 12 bases between them. This CDR3 is 12 amino acids long. Produced via immunoSEQ multiplex PCR; TCRdb's table is partial and in-frame only. The sample includes about 29,000 clones, around three quarters of them seen just once. The chain links TRBV6-5 to TRBJ1-4; the D gene is possibly TRBD1 (6 bases). The receptor comes from a human donor in good health. The sequenced sample consisted of CD4+ T cells from PBMCs, cultured in vitro. CDR3 nucleotides: TGTGCCAGCAGAAGGGGGGGAGGAAAACTGTTTTTT. It specifies CASRRGGGKLFF.